Below are 4 T cell receptor beta chains sequenced from a single sample in a study of T cell responses to AZD1222 COVID-19 vaccine (dated by TCRdb to 2020 to 2022). Libraries were made using the immunoSEQ multiplex PCR assay. TCRdb's version of the immuneACCESS table is confined to in-frame rearrangements and falls short of the full clone set. An unresolved V gene accounts for under half of the shortfall where checked; the remainder is of unknown origin. This sample has roughly 160,000 clones in its table, and about 95% of those were observed once. Clones ranked in the top ten supply 0.6% to 0.7% of the sample. The label giving this sample's time point can be read as: baseline before first vaccination. Sequencing was performed on peripheral blood, taken on day 0 of AZD1222 vaccination. The receptor source for this set is an adult in good health.

The chain links TRBV12-3 or TRBV12-4 to TRBJ2-7; TRBD2 matches 8 bases. The CDR3 sequence is 13 residues long. The V segment lost 4 bases and the J segment 3 bases; nucleotides outside the gene matches: 2. CDR3 in amino acids: CASSSGGVYEQYF. CDR3 bases: TGTGCCAGCAGTTCGGGGGGGGTCTACGAGCAGTACTTC.

The V call is TRBV7-9, the J call TRBJ2-3; D uncertain. CDR1 SEHNR and CDR2 FQNEAQ come from the germline V gene (reference sequence). With 5 bases removed from V and 3 bases from J, the gap between germline ends came to 15 bases. This CDR3 comprises 15 residues. The CDR3 nucleotides are TGTGCCAGCAGCCTCACCCTTCCAGAGACAGATACGCAGTATTTT. Translation: CASSLTLPETDTQYF.

This clone was observed once. V gene TRBV5-1 combines with J gene TRBJ1-2; TRBD1 agrees at 8 bases. The germline V gene encodes CDR1 SGHRS and CDR2 YFSETQ. Trimming removed 4 bases from V and 5 bases from J; junction bases left unmatched: 13. The CDR3 is 16 residues long. DNA for the CDR3: TGCGCCAGCAGCCGTCTTCCTCCGGGACAGGCTTATGGCTACACCTTC. Protein: CASSRLPPGQAYGYTF.

CDR3 nucleotide sequence: TGTGCCAGCAGCCCCCAGCCCCACAATGAGCAGTTCTTC. Its protein is CASSPQPHNEQFF. V and J are TRBV7-9 and TRBJ2-1; D remains ambiguous. Trimming took 5 bases from V and 5 from J, leaving 10 bases between them. CDR1 is SEHNR and CDR2 is FQNEAQ in the germline V gene (reference sequence). CDR3 length equals 13 residues.